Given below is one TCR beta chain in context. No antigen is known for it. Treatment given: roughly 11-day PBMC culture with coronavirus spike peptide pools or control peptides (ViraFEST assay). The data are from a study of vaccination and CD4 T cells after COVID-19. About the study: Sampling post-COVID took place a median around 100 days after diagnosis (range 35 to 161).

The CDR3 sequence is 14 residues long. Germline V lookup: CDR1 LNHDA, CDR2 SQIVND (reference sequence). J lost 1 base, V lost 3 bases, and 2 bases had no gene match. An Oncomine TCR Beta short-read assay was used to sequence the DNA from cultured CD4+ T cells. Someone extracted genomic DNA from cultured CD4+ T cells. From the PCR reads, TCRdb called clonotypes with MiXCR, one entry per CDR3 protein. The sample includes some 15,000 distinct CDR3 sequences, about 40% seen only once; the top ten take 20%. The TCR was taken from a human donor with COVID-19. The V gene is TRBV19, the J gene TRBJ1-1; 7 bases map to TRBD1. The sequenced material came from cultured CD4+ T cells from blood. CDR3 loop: CASSMTGQNTEAFF. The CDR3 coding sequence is TGTGCCAGTAGTATGACAGGGCAGAACACTGAAGCTTTCTTT.